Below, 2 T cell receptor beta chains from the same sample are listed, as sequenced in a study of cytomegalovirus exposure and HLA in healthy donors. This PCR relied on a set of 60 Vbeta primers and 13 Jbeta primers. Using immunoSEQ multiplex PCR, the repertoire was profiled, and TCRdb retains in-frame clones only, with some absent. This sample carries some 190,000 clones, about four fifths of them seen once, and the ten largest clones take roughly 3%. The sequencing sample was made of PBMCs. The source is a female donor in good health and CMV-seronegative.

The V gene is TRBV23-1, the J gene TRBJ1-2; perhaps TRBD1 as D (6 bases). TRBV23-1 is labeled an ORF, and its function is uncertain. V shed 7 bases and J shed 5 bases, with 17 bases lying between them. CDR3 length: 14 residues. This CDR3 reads CASTKDRFYYGYTF. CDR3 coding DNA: TGCGCCAGCACGAAGGACAGATTTTATTATGGCTACACCTTC.

CDR3 residues: CATRTGAEQYF. The CDR3, as DNA: TGTGCCACCCGGACAGGGGCCGAGCAGTACTTC. The chain joins TRBV19 to TRBJ2-7; 9 bases align to TRBD1. The CDR3 totals 11 residues. With 10 bases clipped from V and 6 bases from J, the junction kept 4 bases outside the gene matches. The germline gives CDR1 LNHDA, CDR2 SQIVND (reference sequence).